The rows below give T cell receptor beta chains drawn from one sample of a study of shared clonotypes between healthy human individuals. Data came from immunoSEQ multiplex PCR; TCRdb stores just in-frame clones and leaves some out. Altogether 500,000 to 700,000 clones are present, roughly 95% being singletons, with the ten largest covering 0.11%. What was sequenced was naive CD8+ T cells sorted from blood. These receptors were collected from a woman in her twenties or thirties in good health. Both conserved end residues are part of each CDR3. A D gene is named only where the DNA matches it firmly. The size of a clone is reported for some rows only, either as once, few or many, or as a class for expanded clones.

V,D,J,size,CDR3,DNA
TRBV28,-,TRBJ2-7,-,CAAGGTYEQYF,TGTGCCGCCGGAGGGACCTACGAGCAGTACTTC
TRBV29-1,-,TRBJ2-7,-,CSVETGSGSYEQYF,TGCAGCGTTGAAACTGGTAGCGGCTCCTACGAGCAGTACTTC
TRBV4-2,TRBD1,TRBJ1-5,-,CASSQETGGGQPQHF,TGTGCCAGCAGCCAAGAAACAGGGGGCGGACAGCCCCAGCATTTT
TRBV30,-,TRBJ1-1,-,CAWINGPLEAFF,TGTGCCTGGATAAACGGGCCACTGGAAGCTTTCTTT
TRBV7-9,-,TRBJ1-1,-,CAIWGGLNTEAFF,TGTGCCATATGGGGGGGATTGAACACTGAAGCTTTCTTT
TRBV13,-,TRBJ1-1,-,CASSLGTNEAFF,TGTGCCAGCAGCCTGGGGACGAATGAAGCTTTCTTT
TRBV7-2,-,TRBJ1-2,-,CASSSDGFYGYTF,TGTGCCAGCAGCTCGGACGGGTTCTATGGCTACACCTTC
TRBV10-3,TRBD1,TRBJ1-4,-,CAISGTGDEKLFF,TGTGCCATCAGTGGGACAGGGGATGAAAAACTGTTTTTT
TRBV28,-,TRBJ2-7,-,CATLAPDSYEQYF,TGTGCCACCCTGGCCCCGGACAGCTACGAGCAGTACTTC
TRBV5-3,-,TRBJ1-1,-,CARRWEILNTEAFF,TGTGCCAGAAGGTGGGAAATATTGAACACTGAAGCTTTCTTT
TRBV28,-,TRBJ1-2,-,CASSVDGGAGYTF,TGTGCCAGCAGTGTAGACGGGGGGGCCGGCTACACCTTC
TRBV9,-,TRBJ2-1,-,CASSAGLGGTYNEQFF,TGTGCCAGCAGCGCAGGACTAGGGGGCACCTACAATGAGCAGTTCTTC
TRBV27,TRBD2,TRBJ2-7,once,CASRSAGPTYEQYF,TGTGCCAGCAGGTCAGCGGGACCCACCTACGAGCAGTACTTC
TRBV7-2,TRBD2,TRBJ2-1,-,CASSSSRTSGSEQFF,TGTGCCAGCAGCTCCTCGAGGACTAGCGGGAGTGAGCAGTTCTTC
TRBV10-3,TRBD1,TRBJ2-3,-,CAISAGTGGTNTQYF,TGTGCCATCAGCGCCGGGACAGGGGGCACAAATACGCAGTATTTT
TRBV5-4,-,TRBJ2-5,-,CASSSTGGQEQYF,TGTGCCAGCAGCTCTACCGGGGGGCAAGAGCAGTACTTC
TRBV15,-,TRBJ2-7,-,CATSRDLGHEQYF,TGTGCCACCAGCAGAGATCTGGGCCACGAGCAGTACTTC
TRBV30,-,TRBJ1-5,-,CAWDPPGNQPQHF,TGTGCCTGGGACCCTCCGGGAAATCAGCCCCAGCATTTT
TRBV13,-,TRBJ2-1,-,CASSLGGNGASNEQFF,TGTGCCAGCAGCTTAGGGGGGAATGGGGCCTCCAATGAGCAGTTCTTC
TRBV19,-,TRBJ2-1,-,CASSIASYNEQFF,TGTGCCAGTAGTATCGCCAGCTACAATGAGCAGTTCTTC
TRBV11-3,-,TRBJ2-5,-,CASSLAPRGRETQYF,TGTGCCAGCAGCTTAGCACCGCGGGGCAGGGAGACCCAGTACTTC
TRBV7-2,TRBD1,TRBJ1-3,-,CASSRGQGAGNTIYF,TGTGCCAGCAGCCGAGGACAGGGGGCCGGAAACACCATATATTTT
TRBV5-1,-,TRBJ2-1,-,CASSLEGRHDSYNEQFF,TGCGCCAGCAGCCTGGAAGGTCGACACGACTCCTACAATGAGCAGTTCTTC
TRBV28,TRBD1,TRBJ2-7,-,CASSRQGTSYEQYF,TGTGCCAGCAGCCGACAGGGGACTTCCTACGAGCAGTACTTC
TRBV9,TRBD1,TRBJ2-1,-,CASSVNRGYEQFF,TGTGCCAGCAGCGTAAACAGGGGTTATGAGCAGTTCTTC
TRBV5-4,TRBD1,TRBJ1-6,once,CASSRRQGASNSPLHF,TGTGCCAGCAGCCGGAGACAGGGAGCCTCAAATTCACCCCTCCACTTT
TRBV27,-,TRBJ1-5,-,CASSEYSNQPQHF,TGTGCCAGCAGCGAATATAGCAATCAGCCCCAGCATTTT
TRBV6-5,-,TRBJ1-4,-,CASSYSMWTAEKLFF,TGTGCCAGCAGTTACTCGATGTGGACGGCGGAAAAACTGTTTTTT
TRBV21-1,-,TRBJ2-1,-,CAGMTSGRESSYNEQFF,TGTGCCGGGATGACTAGCGGGAGGGAGAGCTCCTACAATGAGCAGTTCTTC
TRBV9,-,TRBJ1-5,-,CASSVGGTGQPQHF,TGTGCCAGCAGCGTAGGTGGTACCGGACAGCCCCAGCATTTT
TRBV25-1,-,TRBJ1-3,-,CASSDSDGPVGNTIYF,TGTGCCAGCAGTGACTCTGATGGGCCGGTTGGAAACACCATATATTTT
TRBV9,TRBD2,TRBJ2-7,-,CASSVAPAGGNEQYF,TGTGCCAGCAGCGTAGCCCCAGCGGGAGGCAACGAGCAGTACTTC
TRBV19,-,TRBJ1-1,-,CASSVGGPQAFF,TGTGCCAGTAGCGTCGGAGGCCCTCAAGCTTTCTTT
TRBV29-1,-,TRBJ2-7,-,CSVGSRAYEQYF,TGCAGCGTAGGGTCGAGGGCCTACGAGCAGTACTTC
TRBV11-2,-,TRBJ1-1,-,CASSLAGANTEAFF,TGTGCCAGCAGCTTAGCAGGAGCCAACACTGAAGCTTTCTTT
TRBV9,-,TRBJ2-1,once,CASSKSPDEQFF,TGTGCCAGCAGTAAATCCCCGGACGAGCAGTTCTTC
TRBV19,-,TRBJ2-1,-,CASSIFGTQYNEQFF,TGTGCCAGTAGTATTTTCGGGACACAGTACAATGAGCAGTTCTTC
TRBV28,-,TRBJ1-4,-,CASSFRGARDNEKLFF,TGTGCCAGCAGTTTTAGGGGGGCGCGGGACAATGAAAAACTGTTTTTT
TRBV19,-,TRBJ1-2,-,CASSIATVGYGYTF,TGTGCCAGTAGTATTGCTACGGTTGGATATGGCTACACCTTC
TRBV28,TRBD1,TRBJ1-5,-,CASSWDRGPSNQPQHF,TGTGCCAGCAGTTGGGACAGGGGGCCGAGCAATCAGCCCCAGCATTTT